This T cell receptor (beta chain) is from a study of cytotoxic CD8 clonotypes in ibrutinib-treated CLL. Across the study: Responses: approximately 25 partial, 2 complete; after median 68 months, about 15 stayed remitted, around twelve progressed.

The CDR3 loop spans 14 amino acids. Germline V CDR1 and CDR2: MNHNY, SVGAGI (reference sequence). The J segment lost 7 bases and the V segment lost 9 bases, leaving 5 bases of the junction unmatched. Study outcomes and limitations: For progressing versus sustained-remission patients, sampling times were not the same.

This clone was recorded once. Its antigen is not identified. Profiled with immunoSEQ multiplex PCR; TCRdb holds only in-frame clones, not every one. The repertoire holds 250,000 to 350,000 clones, with more than 70% as singletons. Sequenced here: PBMCs, sampled at disease progression, from a patient treated with ibrutinib. The rearrangement links TRBV6-6 to TRBJ2-1, with 14 bases that match TRBD2. This receptor was obtained from a human donor with chronic lymphocytic leukemia. The CDR3 reads CASSGLAGGNEQFF. The DNA for the CDR3 is TGTGCCAGTTCCGGACTAGCGGGAGGAAATGAGCAGTTCTTC.